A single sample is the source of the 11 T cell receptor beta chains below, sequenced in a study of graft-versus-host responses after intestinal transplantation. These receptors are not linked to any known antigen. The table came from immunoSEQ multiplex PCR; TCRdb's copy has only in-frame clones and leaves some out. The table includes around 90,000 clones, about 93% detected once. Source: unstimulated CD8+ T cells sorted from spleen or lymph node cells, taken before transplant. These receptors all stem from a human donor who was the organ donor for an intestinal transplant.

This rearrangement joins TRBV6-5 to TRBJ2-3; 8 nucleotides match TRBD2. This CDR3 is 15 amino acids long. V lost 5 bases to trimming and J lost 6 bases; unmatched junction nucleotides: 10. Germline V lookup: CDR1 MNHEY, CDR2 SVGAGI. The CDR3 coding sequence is TGTGCCAGCAGTAGACGGGGGGGCGTAACGGATACGCAGTATTTT. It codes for CASSRRGGVTDTQYF.

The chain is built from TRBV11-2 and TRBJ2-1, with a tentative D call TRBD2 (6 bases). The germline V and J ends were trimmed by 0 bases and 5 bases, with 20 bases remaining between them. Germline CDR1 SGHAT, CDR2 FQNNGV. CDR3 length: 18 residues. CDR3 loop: CASSLEAGLGRLNNEQFF. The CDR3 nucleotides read TGTGCCAGCAGCTTAGAGGCGGGGCTGGGCCGACTAAACAATGAGCAGTTCTTC.

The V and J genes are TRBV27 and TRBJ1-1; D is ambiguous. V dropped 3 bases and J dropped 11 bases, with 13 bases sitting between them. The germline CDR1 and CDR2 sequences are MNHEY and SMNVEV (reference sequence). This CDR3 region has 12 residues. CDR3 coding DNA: TGTGCCAGCAGTTTCGCGGGATTGGGGGCTTTCTTT. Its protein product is CASSFAGLGAFF.

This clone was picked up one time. The CDR3 spells CASSSHGQVKYEQYF. The DNA for the CDR3 is TGTGCCAGCAGCTCCCACGGACAGGTAAAATACGAGCAGTACTTC. The chain couples TRBV7-9 to TRBJ2-7; TRBD1 agrees at 7 bases. Germline V CDR1 and CDR2: SEHNR, FQNEAQ (reference sequence). V was clipped by 4 bases and J by 4 bases; unmatched bases: 10. This CDR3 contains 15 residues.

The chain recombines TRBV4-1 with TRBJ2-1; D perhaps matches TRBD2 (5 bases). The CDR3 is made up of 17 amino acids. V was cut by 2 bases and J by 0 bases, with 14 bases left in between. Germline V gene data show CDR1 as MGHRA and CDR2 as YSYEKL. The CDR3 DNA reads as TGCGCCAGCAGCCAATTTGGGAGCACAAGCTCCTACAATGAGCAGTTCTTC. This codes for CASSQFGSTSSYNEQFF.

In DNA, the CDR3 is TGTGCCAGCAGCTCACCCAGGGGGTCGCAAGAGACCCAGTACTTC. The encoded protein is CASSSPRGSQETQYF. The V gene is TRBV7-9, the J gene TRBJ2-5, with 7 positions matching TRBD1. The CDR3 loop spans 15 amino acids. Germline lookup yields CDR1 SEHNR and CDR2 FQNEAQ (reference sequence). After removal of 4 bases from V and 2 bases from J, the junction contained 7 bases not matched to a gene.

CDR3 DNA sequence: TGTGCCAGCAGTTTCTTCGAGAGTGAGGAGACCCAGTACTTC. It encodes CASSFFESEETQYF. The V and J genes are TRBV27 and TRBJ2-5, with unresolved D. The CDR3 contains 14 residues. Germline CDR1 reads MNHEY; CDR2 reads SMNVEV (reference sequence). V lost 3 bases, J lost 5 bases, and 13 bases lay in between.

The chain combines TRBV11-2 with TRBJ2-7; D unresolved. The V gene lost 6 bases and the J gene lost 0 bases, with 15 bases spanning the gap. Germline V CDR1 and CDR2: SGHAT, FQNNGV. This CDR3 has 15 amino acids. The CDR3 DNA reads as TGTGCCAGCAGGGCTTTAGGAGAAGCCTCCTACGAGCAGTACTTC. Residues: CASRALGEASYEQYF.

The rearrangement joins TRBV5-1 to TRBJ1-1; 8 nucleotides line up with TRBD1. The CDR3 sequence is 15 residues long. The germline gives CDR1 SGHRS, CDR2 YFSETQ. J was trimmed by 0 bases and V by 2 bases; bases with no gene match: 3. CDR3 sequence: CASSFWGQVNTEAFF. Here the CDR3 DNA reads TGCGCCAGCAGCTTTTGGGGACAGGTGAACACTGAAGCTTTCTTT.

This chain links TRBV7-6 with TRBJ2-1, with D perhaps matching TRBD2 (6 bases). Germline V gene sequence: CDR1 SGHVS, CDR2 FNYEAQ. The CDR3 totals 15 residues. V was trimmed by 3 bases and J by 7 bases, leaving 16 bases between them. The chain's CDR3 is CASSFGRENRNEQFF. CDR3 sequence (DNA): TGTGCCAGCAGCTTTGGACGGGAGAATCGGAATGAGCAGTTCTTC.

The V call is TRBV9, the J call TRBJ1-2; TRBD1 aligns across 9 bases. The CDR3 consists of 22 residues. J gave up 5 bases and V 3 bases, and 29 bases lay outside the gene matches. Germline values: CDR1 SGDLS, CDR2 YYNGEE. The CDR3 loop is CASSATRTGAIGEGPLVYGYTF. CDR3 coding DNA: TGTGCCAGCAGCGCCACCCGGACAGGGGCAATAGGGGAGGGCCCGCTCGTTTATGGCTACACCTTC.